The entry that follows covers one T cell receptor (beta chain) sequence. The antigen is not known. The assay was immunoSEQ multiplex PCR, and TCRdb's table has in-frame clones only and misses some. The sample shows 55,000 to 65,000 clones, roughly 76% of them seen only once. There are 16 residues in the CDR3. V was trimmed by 1 base and J by 2 bases, leaving 15 bases between them. CDR1 is MGHRA, CDR2 YSYEKL, per germline. This entry is derived from a study of radiotherapy plus CTLA-4 blockade in lung cancer. Study-wide results and limits: Following radiotherapy plus ipilimumab, tumor-derived TCR clones expanded in the blood.

V usage is TRBV4-1 and J usage is TRBJ2-7; D might be TRBD2 (5 bases). The TCR comes from a human donor with non-small cell lung cancer who had a complete response to radiotherapy plus ipilimumab. Sequences were derived from peripheral blood, sampled from a patient treated with radiotherapy plus ipilimumab. The CDR3 sequence: CASSQGLSLTTYEQYF. The CDR3 coding sequence is TGCGCCAGCAGCCAAGGACTATCCTTGACAACCTACGAGCAGTACTTC.